Sequencing of this T cell receptor beta chain was carried out in a study of Graves' ophthalmopathy and Graves' hyperthyroidism. General study findings and limits: A 13-signature model separated ophthalmopathy from stable hyperthyroidism, just under 90% sensitivity, about 81% specificity.

This clonotype has just a few counts. Its matching antigen is unknown. From RNA, the CDR3 regions of TCR beta chains were amplified and sequenced. First-round RT-PCR relied on HTBI primers, and a second-round multiplex PCR came next. TCRdb reanalysed the multiplex PCR reads using MiXCR and keeps one entry per CDR3 protein. The repertoire holds about 740,000 distinct CDR3 sequences, with around 40% as singletons. V shed 5 bases, J shed 9 bases, and the junction held 15 bases outside the gene matches. The CDR3 length is 17 residues. Germline V gene data show CDR1 as SGHAT and CDR2 as FQNNGV. This receptor was taken from an adult man with Graves' ophthalmopathy. The specimen sequenced was peripheral blood. The chain uses TRBV11-2 and TRBJ1-6, with 8 bases fitting TRBD1. The CDR3 region is CASSPTPRTGSRSPLHF. CDR3 bases: TGTGCCAGCAGCCCAACTCCAAGGACAGGGAGCCGTTCACCCCTCCACTTT.